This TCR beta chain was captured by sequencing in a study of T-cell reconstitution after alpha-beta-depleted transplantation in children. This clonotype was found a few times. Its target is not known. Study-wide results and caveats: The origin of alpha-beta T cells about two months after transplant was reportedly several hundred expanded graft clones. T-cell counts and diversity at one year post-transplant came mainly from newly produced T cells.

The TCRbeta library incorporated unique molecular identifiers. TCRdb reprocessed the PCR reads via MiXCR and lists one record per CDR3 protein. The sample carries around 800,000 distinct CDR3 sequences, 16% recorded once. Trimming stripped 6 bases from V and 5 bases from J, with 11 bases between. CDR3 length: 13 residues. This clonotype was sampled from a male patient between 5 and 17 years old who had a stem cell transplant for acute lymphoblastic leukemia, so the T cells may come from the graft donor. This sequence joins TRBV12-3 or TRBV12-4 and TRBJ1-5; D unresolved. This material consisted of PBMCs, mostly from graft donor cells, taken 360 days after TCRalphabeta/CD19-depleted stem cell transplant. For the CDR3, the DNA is TGTGCCAGCAGCCCTAGGACCTATCAGCCCCAGCATTTT. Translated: CASSPRTYQPQHF.